These 27 T cell receptor beta chains came from one sample sequenced in a study of T-cell reconstitution after alpha-beta-depleted transplantation in children. Using unique molecular identifiers, the investigators prepared the TCRbeta library. TCRdb independently ran MiXCR on the PCR reads; one entry per CDR3 protein. Here the sample spans 350,000 to 400,000 distinct CDR3 sequences, 10% to 15% being singletons. The material sequenced was PBMCs, taken from the stem cell graft. The origin of the receptors is a human donor who donated a stem cell graft to a child with Fanconi anemia.

The chain links TRBV20-1 to TRBJ2-1; 7 bases align to TRBD2. The germline V gene encodes CDR1 DFQATT and CDR2 SNEGSKA (reference sequence). V shed 2 bases and J 1 base; nucleotides not matched to a gene: 11. This CDR3 region has 17 residues. This chain's CDR3 is CSARSQVGGESYNEQFF. The CDR3 nucleotides are TGCAGTGCTAGAAGCCAGGTGGGGGGGGAATCCTACAATGAGCAGTTCTTC.

This clonotype has a handful of counts. V gene TRBV20-1 combines with J gene TRBJ2-1; 9 bases fit TRBD2. J was trimmed by 9 bases and V by 5 bases; bases with no gene match: 14. This CDR3 has 15 residues. The germline V gene encodes CDR1 DFQATT and CDR2 SNEGSKA (reference sequence). The DNA of the CDR3 is TGCAGTGCTTCCGTCAGGCGCGGGGGGGCCGGTGAGCAGTTCTTC. This codes for CSASVRRGGAGEQFF.

This clonotype was counted between two and nine times. The V call is TRBV6-1, the J call TRBJ1-1, with unresolved D. CDR3 size: 14 residues. V was trimmed by 2 bases and J by 1 base, leaving 8 bases between them. Germline V gene sequence: CDR1 MNHNS, CDR2 SASEGT. CDR3 sequence: CASSERSWNTEAFF. DNA of the CDR3: TGTGCCAGCAGTGAAAGGTCTTGGAACACTGAAGCTTTCTTT.

This clonotype was counted ten times or more. The genes are TRBV12-3 or TRBV12-4 and TRBJ2-2, with unresolved D. The CDR3 contains 17 residues. V lost 2 bases and J 0 bases, leaving 13 bases between the germline ends. In DNA form, the CDR3 reads TGTGCCAGCAGTTTATGGCAAACCTCTACGAACACCGGGGAGCTGTTTTTT. It codes for CASSLWQTSTNTGELFF.

This clonotype occurred many times. V is TRBV6-1 and J is TRBJ2-2; tentatively, D is TRBD1 (6 bases). Germline V lookup: CDR1 MNHNS, CDR2 SASEGT. V lost 0 bases and J lost 1, with 6 bases in between. The CDR3 is 15 residues long. Here the CDR3 reads CASSEATGNTGELFF. The CDR3 nucleotides are TGTGCCAGCAGTGAAGCGACAGGGAACACCGGGGAGCTGTTTTTT.

This clonotype showed up many times. The chain couples TRBV20-1 to TRBJ1-5; D is unresolved. V dropped 4 bases and J dropped 2 bases, with 12 bases sitting between them. CDR1 DFQATT and CDR2 SNEGSKA come from the germline V gene (reference sequence). The CDR3 sequence is 14 residues long. CDR3 nucleotide sequence: TGCAGTGCTACCCACACGTTCGGCAATCAGCCCCAGCATTTT. Protein: CSATHTFGNQPQHF.

This clonotype turned up a few times. V usage is TRBV5-1 and J usage is TRBJ2-1; D is perhaps TRBD1 (6 bases). Germline-derived CDR1 and CDR2 are SGHRS and YFSETQ. V was cut by 0 bases and J by 4 bases, with 17 bases left in between. This CDR3 comprises 17 residues. The CDR3 DNA is TGCGCCAGCAGCTTGGGGATAGACAGGCGGAAGTACAATGAGCAGTTCTTC. Translation: CASSLGIDRRKYNEQFF.

J is TRBJ2-5 and V is TRBV29-1; D gene unclear. This CDR3 is built from 12 residues. Trimming took off 6 bases at V and 1 base at J, with 9 bases between the two ends. Germline CDR1 is SQVTM and CDR2 is ANQGSEA. CDR3 region: CSVRGFQETQYF. The CDR3 nucleotides read TGCAGCGTACGTGGATTCCAAGAGACCCAGTACTTC.

The sample holds many counts of this clonotype. The chain carries TRBV9 and TRBJ2-5, with D maybe TRBD1 (5 bases). Germline CDR1 SGDLS, CDR2 YYNGEE. Trimming pared 0 bases from V and 5 bases from J, leaving 17 bases between. This CDR3 comprises 16 residues. CDR3: CASSVGGRAVGETQYF. CDR3 DNA: TGTGCCAGCAGCGTAGGCGGCAGGGCGGTTGGTGAGACCCAGTACTTC.

The sample holds many counts of this clonotype. The chain uses TRBV25-1 and TRBJ2-4; 7 bases match TRBD1. V was clipped by 3 bases and J by 6 bases; unmatched bases: 2. CDR3 size: 13 residues. Germline V lookup: CDR1 MGHDK, CDR2 SYGVNS. The CDR3 reads CASSDGTANIQYF. The CDR3 bases are TGTGCCAGCAGTGATGGGACAGCAAACATTCAGTACTTC. The variable domain in full, with the rest retrieved from reference TRBV25-1 and TRBJ2-4, is EADIYQTPRYLVIGTGKKITLECSQTMGHDKMYWYQQDPGMELHLIHYSYGVNSTEKGDLSSESTVSRIRTEHFPLTLESARPSHTSQYLCASSDGTANIQYFGAGTRLSVL.

This clonotype has more than one count but fewer than ten. The chain links TRBV12-3 or TRBV12-4 to TRBJ2-6, with D perhaps TRBD2 (6 bases). The V end was cut by 5 bases, the J end by 2 bases, with 10 bases between. The CDR3 runs to 15 residues. CDR3 nucleotide sequence: TGTGCCAGCAGTGCCGGGGGAGCTGGGGCCAACGTCCTGACTTTC. Translated: CASSAGGAGANVLTF.

This chain uses TRBV7-8 with TRBJ2-1; 7 bases match TRBD2. The CDR3 consists of 15 residues. Trimming removed 4 bases from V and 6 bases from J; junction bases left unmatched: 9. Germline V gene data show CDR1 as SGHVS and CDR2 as FQNEAQ. The CDR3 loop reads CASSSGTTFANEQFF. The CDR3 coding sequence is TGTGCCAGCAGCTCCGGGACTACCTTTGCCAATGAGCAGTTCTTC.

The chain recombines TRBV10-2 with TRBJ1-5, with a tentative D call TRBD1 (5 bases). This CDR3 comprises 15 residues. V was clipped by 2 bases and J by 4 bases, with 12 bases between them. The germline CDR1 and CDR2 sequences are WSHSY and SAAADI. CDR3 sequence: CASSEGRERNQPQHF. The CDR3 DNA sequence: TGCGCCAGCAGTGAGGGCAGGGAGAGGAATCAGCCCCAGCATTTT.

This clonotype was observed a handful of times. The DNA of the CDR3 is TGTGCCAGCAGTTCAAATTACGTACCTCTACAATATGGCTACACCTTC. Residues: CASSSNYVPLQYGYTF. This chain uses TRBV7-2 with TRBJ1-2; D unresolved. CDR3 length: 16 residues. CDR1 and CDR2 (germline): SGHTA, FQGNSA. V was pared by 6 bases and J by 5 bases, with 22 bases between.

This clonotype was picked up a small number of times. The chain carries TRBV5-1 and TRBJ2-2, with D perhaps TRBD2 (7 bases). Germline V gene sequence: CDR1 SGHRS, CDR2 YFSETQ. The CDR3 contains 15 residues. Trimming stripped 4 bases from V and 3 bases from J, with 13 bases between. CDR3 residues: CASSKDSGDTGELFF. CDR3 DNA sequence: TGCGCCAGCAGCAAGGACAGCGGGGACACCGGGGAGCTGTTTTTT.

The chain employs TRBV5-1 and TRBJ2-2, with D possibly being TRBD1 or TRBD2 (6 bases each). Germline V lookup: CDR1 SGHRS, CDR2 YFSETQ. Trimming cost V 1 base and J 3 bases, with 10 bases left between them. The CDR3 contains 15 residues. The chain's CDR3 is CASSLSGAYTGELFF. The CDR3 DNA reads TGCGCCAGCAGCTTGTCGGGGGCCTACACCGGGGAGCTGTTTTTT.

This chain uses TRBV11-2 with TRBJ2-3; the D is unclear. Germline values: CDR1 SGHAT, CDR2 FQNNGV. V dropped 2 bases and J dropped 3 bases, with 9 bases sitting between them. The CDR3 runs 14 residues. Here the CDR3 DNA reads TGTGCCAGCAGCTTATTAGTCTTGACAGATACGCAGTATTTT. Translating gives CASSLLVLTDTQYF.

This clonotype was seen a handful of times. The chain joins TRBV6-6 to TRBJ2-7, with 10 bases lining up with TRBD1. The CDR3 extends over 13 amino acids. V trimming: 2 bases; J trimming: 6 bases; junction bases outside the gene matches: 1. Germline V lookup: CDR1 MNHNY, CDR2 SVGAGI (reference sequence). The CDR3 is CASSYGTGAEQYV. CDR3 DNA sequence: TGTGCCAGCAGTTACGGGACAGGGGCCGAGCAGTACGTC.

A few counts support this clonotype. This rearrangement joins TRBV28 to TRBJ2-7, with a tentative D call TRBD2 (5 bases). Germline loops: CDR1 MDHEN, CDR2 SYDVKM. There are 15 residues in the CDR3. Trimming took 5 bases from V and 2 from J, leaving 16 bases between them. CDR3 sequence reads: CASSTRLPEPYEQYV. The CDR3 nucleotides are TGTGCCAGCAGTACAAGACTACCCGAGCCCTACGAGCAGTACGTC.

This clonotype appeared a few times. This chain connects TRBV6-1 to TRBJ2-7; D might be TRBD1 (7 bases). CDR1 is MNHNS, CDR2 SASEGT, per germline. V was shortened by 6 bases and J by 3 bases, with 18 bases between the two germline ends. The CDR3 totals 15 residues. CDR3 coding DNA: TGTGCCAGCAGCCCATACAGGGGAGGTGGCTACGAGCAGTACTTC. Residues: CASSPYRGGGYEQYF.

This clonotype was seen repeatedly, ten times or more. V and J are TRBV12-3 or TRBV12-4 and TRBJ1-2; D is undetermined. V shed 1 base and J shed 2 bases, with 5 bases lying between them. The CDR3 sequence is 13 residues long. The CDR3 region has the DNA TGTGCCAGCAGTTTAGACACGAACTATGGCTACACCTTC. This codes for CASSLDTNYGYTF.

The CDR3, as DNA: TGTGCCAGCAGCCGCGGAACAGCTTCTTCTGAGAACACCATATATTTT. This translates into CASSRGTASSENTIYF. V and J are TRBV5-5 and TRBJ1-3; D remains ambiguous. V was clipped by 4 bases and J by 7 bases, with 21 bases between them. Per germline, CDR1 SGHKS and CDR2 YYEKEE (reference sequence). This CDR3 comprises 16 residues. Using reference TRBV5-5 and TRBJ1-3 for the parts outside the CDR3, the full variable domain is DAGVTQSPTHLIKTRGQQVTLRCSPISGHKSVSWYQQVLGQGPQFIFQYYEKEERGRGNFPDRFSARQFPNYSSELNVNALLLGDSALYLCASSRGTASSENTIYFGEGSWLTVV.

This clonotype was found a few times. The V and J genes are TRBV10-3 and TRBJ2-1, with no clear D. The CDR3 is made up of 13 amino acids. Trimming removed 2 bases at V and 9 bases at J, with 11 bases between. CDR1 ENHRY and CDR2 SYGVKD come from the germline V gene. The CDR3 sequence: CAISEMMESEQFF. CDR3 DNA sequence: TGTGCCATCAGTGAGATGATGGAGTCTGAGCAGTTCTTC.

The CDR3 is CASSLGGYEQFF. DNA for the CDR3: TGTGCCAGCAGCTTAGGGGGATATGAGCAGTTCTTC. The chain joins TRBV5-6 to TRBJ2-1; tentatively, D is TRBD1 (6 bases). Between the trimmed V and J ends, which lost 2 bases and 8 bases, there was a span of 8 bases. CDR3 size: 12 residues. Germline CDR1 and CDR2: SGHDT and YYEEEE.

This clonotype was counted ten times or more. The genes are TRBV20-1 and TRBJ2-7; D possibly corresponds to TRBD1 (7 bases). Germline CDR1 DFQATT, CDR2 SNEGSKA (reference sequence). The CDR3 extends over 13 amino acids. V lost 2 bases and J lost 3, with 11 bases in between. The CDR3 loop is CSARSQGGYEQYV. CDR3 nucleotides: TGCAGTGCTAGATCGCAGGGGGGCTACGAGCAGTACGTC.

The sample holds many counts of this clonotype. The J gene is TRBJ1-6, the V gene TRBV12-3 or TRBV12-4; a weak D match, TRBD1 (6 bases). Trimming took off 3 bases at V and 7 bases at J, with 13 bases between the two ends. This CDR3 has 15 residues. This CDR3 is CASSFGGAKNSPLHF. The DNA for the CDR3 is TGTGCCAGCAGTTTTGGGGGGGCCAAGAATTCACCCCTCCACTTT.

Many counts were recorded for this clonotype. The chain is built from TRBV7-2 and TRBJ1-2; D is unresolved. The CDR3 sequence is 13 residues long. CDR1 and CDR2 (germline): SGHTA, FQGNSA. V was pared by 6 bases and J by 8 bases, with 16 bases between. The CDR3 region has the DNA TGTGCCAGCAGGCCTCAGGAGGGATTCGGCTACACCTTC. This codes for CASRPQEGFGYTF.